This is a list of T cell receptor beta chains from one sample in a study of beta chain features in type 1 diabetes. The data were produced by immunoSEQ multiplex PCR, yet TCRdb's version contains in-frame clones alone and is incomplete. The table lists a few hundred thousand clones, around an eighth of them singletons. The sample was naive CD4+ T cells from blood. The receptors derive from a man between 18 and 29 years old in good health. The CDR3 runs from the conserved cysteine through the conserved F or W. The D gene is left open where the match is weak. The listing skips clone size in some rows; elsewhere it reads once, few, many or a size class.

j_call: TRBJ1-4; d_call: .; v_call: TRBV14; clone_size: .; cdr3_nt: TGTGCCAGCAGCCAATTTTATAGCTCTAATGAAAAACTGTTTTTT; cdr3_aa: CASSQFYSSNEKLFF
j_call: TRBJ2-5; d_call: TRBD1; v_call: TRBV9; clone_size: .; cdr3_nt: TGTGCCAGCAGCGTAGGACGAGCAGGGGGTCAAGAGACCCAGTACTTC; cdr3_aa: CASSVGRAGGQETQYF
j_call: TRBJ2-7; d_call: .; v_call: TRBV6-6; clone_size: few; cdr3_nt: TGTGCCAGCAGTTCTGCCAGGGGAATCCCCTCCTACGAGCAGTACTTC; cdr3_aa: CASSSARGIPSYEQYF
j_call: TRBJ2-7; d_call: TRBD2; v_call: TRBV5-1; clone_size: few; cdr3_nt: TGCGCCAGCAGCTTGGCCCTAGCGGGAGGGCCGGGGGAGCAGTACTTC; cdr3_aa: CASSLALAGGPGEQYF
j_call: TRBJ1-2; d_call: TRBD1; v_call: TRBV5-1; clone_size: few; cdr3_nt: TGCGCCAGCAGCTTATCCCCTGCGGACAGGGCCGGAGGCTACACCTTC; cdr3_aa: CASSLSPADRAGGYTF
j_call: TRBJ2-7; d_call: .; v_call: TRBV10-3; clone_size: .; cdr3_nt: TGTGCCATCAGTGAAGGGAGTGAGCAGTACTTC; cdr3_aa: CAISEGSEQYF
j_call: TRBJ1-1; d_call: .; v_call: TRBV28; clone_size: few; cdr3_nt: TGTGCCAGCAGTTTATTGGGTCACCAGGGCACTGAAGCTTTCTTT; cdr3_aa: CASSLLGHQGTEAFF
j_call: TRBJ2-7; d_call: TRBD2; v_call: TRBV7-2; clone_size: .; cdr3_nt: TGTGCCAGCAGCGGTACTAGCGGGAGTCCCAACTACGAGCAGTACTTC; cdr3_aa: CASSGTSGSPNYEQYF
j_call: TRBJ2-7; d_call: TRBD1; v_call: TRBV28; clone_size: .; cdr3_nt: TGTGCCAGCAGTTCACAGCCGGGACAGGGTGTCTACGAGCAGTACTTC; cdr3_aa: CASSSQPGQGVYEQYF
j_call: TRBJ1-1; d_call: .; v_call: TRBV5-1; clone_size: .; cdr3_nt: TGCGCCAGCAGCTTGGGAGGCGGTTTGAACACTGAAGCTTTCTTT; cdr3_aa: CASSLGGGLNTEAFF
j_call: TRBJ2-1; d_call: TRBD2; v_call: TRBV19; clone_size: .; cdr3_nt: TGTGCCAGTACCTCGGTAGGACTAGCGGGAGTCAATGAGCAGTTCTTC; cdr3_aa: CASTSVGLAGVNEQFF
j_call: TRBJ2-4; d_call: TRBD2; v_call: TRBV29-1; clone_size: many; cdr3_nt: TGCAGCGTTGAAGAGCCAGCGGGAGTGAACATTCAGTACTTC; cdr3_aa: CSVEEPAGVNIQYF
j_call: TRBJ1-2; d_call: TRBD1; v_call: TRBV7-3; clone_size: .; cdr3_nt: TGTGCCAGCAGCAAGGGACAGCTCGTGGGTTTGGCGTCCTATGGCTACACCTTC; cdr3_aa: CASSKGQLVGLASYGYTF
j_call: TRBJ1-6; d_call: .; v_call: TRBV7-9; clone_size: few; cdr3_nt: TGTGCCAGCAGCTCGACAGGTCCTTCACCCCTCCACTTT; cdr3_aa: CASSSTGPSPLHF
j_call: TRBJ2-7; d_call: .; v_call: TRBV28; clone_size: .; cdr3_nt: TGTGCCAGCAGCCACGGCGGCAGTAGGTTCGGCGAGCAGTACTTC; cdr3_aa: CASSHGGSRFGEQYF
j_call: TRBJ2-2; d_call: .; v_call: TRBV30; clone_size: few; cdr3_nt: TGTGCCTGGAGTGTAGTGAACAGCGGGGAGCTGTTTTTT; cdr3_aa: CAWSVVNSGELFF
j_call: TRBJ2-2; d_call: TRBD2; v_call: TRBV7-6; clone_size: .; cdr3_nt: TGTGCCAGCAGCACAACTAGCGGGAGTGATACCGGGGAGCTGTTTTTT; cdr3_aa: CASSTTSGSDTGELFF
j_call: TRBJ1-5; d_call: .; v_call: TRBV19; clone_size: .; cdr3_nt: TGTGCCAGTAGTATTACCGGTAATGGGCCCCAGCATTTT; cdr3_aa: CASSITGNGPQHF
j_call: TRBJ2-2; d_call: TRBD1; v_call: TRBV7-2; clone_size: .; cdr3_nt: TGTGCCAGCAGCCCTCGGACAGGGAACGGGGAGCTGTTTTTT; cdr3_aa: CASSPRTGNGELFF
j_call: TRBJ2-1; d_call: TRBD1; v_call: TRBV30; clone_size: .; cdr3_nt: TGTGCCTGGAGTGTAGGGGGCAGCTCCAATGAGCAGTTCTTC; cdr3_aa: CAWSVGGSSNEQFF
j_call: TRBJ2-5; d_call: .; v_call: TRBV30; clone_size: .; cdr3_nt: TGTGCCTGGAGTGTCCTGCACGGGTCTCAGTACTTC; cdr3_aa: CAWSVLHGSQYF
j_call: TRBJ2-1; d_call: .; v_call: TRBV18; clone_size: few; cdr3_nt: TGTGCCAGCTCGCTCGGTTTAAATGAGCAGTTCTTC; cdr3_aa: CASSLGLNEQFF
j_call: TRBJ1-1; d_call: TRBD1; v_call: TRBV4-3; clone_size: .; cdr3_nt: TGCGCCAGCAGCCAGATACAGGGGGCTGGTGAAGCTTTCTTT; cdr3_aa: CASSQIQGAGEAFF
j_call: TRBJ2-1; d_call: TRBD2; v_call: TRBV30; clone_size: .; cdr3_nt: TGTGCCTGGAGTGTACGGCGGGGGGGCAATGAGCAGTTCTTC; cdr3_aa: CAWSVRRGGNEQFF
j_call: TRBJ2-7; d_call: TRBD1; v_call: TRBV7-9; clone_size: .; cdr3_nt: TGTGCCAGCAGCGACGGACCGGGACAGGGAACCGCCGAGCAGTACTTC; cdr3_aa: CASSDGPGQGTAEQYF
j_call: TRBJ2-7; d_call: .; v_call: TRBV5-1; clone_size: few; cdr3_nt: TGCGCCAGCAGCTTGGTTTCGCCAGGCGGGATGATGAGCTCCTACGAGCAGTACTTC; cdr3_aa: CASSLVSPGGMMSSYEQYF
j_call: TRBJ2-5; d_call: .; v_call: TRBV20-1; clone_size: .; cdr3_nt: TGCAGTGCTAGACACCCGAGGTGGCAGTACTTC; cdr3_aa: CSARHPRWQYF
j_call: TRBJ2-1; d_call: TRBD1; v_call: TRBV5-1; clone_size: few; cdr3_nt: TGCGCCAGCAGCCCGACAGGGAATGAGTTCTTC; cdr3_aa: CASSPTGNEFF
j_call: TRBJ2-3; d_call: .; v_call: TRBV5-6; clone_size: .; cdr3_nt: TGTGCCAGCAGCTTTGAGGGACTTGCTAGAGATACGCAGTATTTT; cdr3_aa: CASSFEGLARDTQYF
j_call: TRBJ2-5; d_call: .; v_call: TRBV18; clone_size: .; cdr3_nt: TGTGCCAGCTCACCACTAACGAGGCCTGGGACCCAGTACTTC; cdr3_aa: CASSPLTRPGTQYF
j_call: TRBJ2-7; d_call: .; v_call: TRBV18; clone_size: few; cdr3_nt: TGTGCCAGCTCACCGTCCCTACCACCCTACGAGCAGTACTTC; cdr3_aa: CASSPSLPPYEQYF
j_call: TRBJ1-3; d_call: TRBD1; v_call: TRBV7-9; clone_size: .; cdr3_nt: TGTGCCAGCAGCTTTACCGGGACAGAAGTTGGAAACACCATATATTTT; cdr3_aa: CASSFTGTEVGNTIYF
j_call: TRBJ1-2; d_call: TRBD1; v_call: TRBV28; clone_size: few; cdr3_nt: TGTGCCAGTCGGGTGGGGACAGACTATGGCTACACCTTC; cdr3_aa: CASRVGTDYGYTF
j_call: TRBJ2-6; d_call: .; v_call: TRBV19; clone_size: few; cdr3_nt: TGTGCCAGTAGTAGGACTACAACCTCTGGGGCCAACGTCCTGACTTTC; cdr3_aa: CASSRTTTSGANVLTF
j_call: TRBJ1-1; d_call: .; v_call: TRBV9; clone_size: few; cdr3_nt: TGTGCCAGCAGCGTAGATGGGGCAGGGGCGTTCACTGAAGCTTTCTTT; cdr3_aa: CASSVDGAGAFTEAFF
j_call: TRBJ1-1; d_call: TRBD1; v_call: TRBV19; clone_size: few; cdr3_nt: TGTGCCAGTAGTGTGGGACAGGGGAGCACTGAAGCTTTCTTT; cdr3_aa: CASSVGQGSTEAFF
j_call: TRBJ2-7; d_call: TRBD2; v_call: TRBV5-1; clone_size: few; cdr3_nt: TGCGCCAGCAGCTTCGGACTAGCGCCCACCTACGAGCAGTACTTC; cdr3_aa: CASSFGLAPTYEQYF
j_call: TRBJ1-1; d_call: .; v_call: TRBV15; clone_size: .; cdr3_nt: TGTGCCACCAGCAGAGCCAGGGTCGGCACTGAAGCTTTCTTT; cdr3_aa: CATSRARVGTEAFF
j_call: TRBJ2-7; d_call: .; v_call: TRBV28; clone_size: few; cdr3_nt: TGTGCCAGCAGCTTTGGCGGGATTGCTGAGCAGTACTTC; cdr3_aa: CASSFGGIAEQYF
j_call: TRBJ2-7; d_call: .; v_call: TRBV7-2; clone_size: .; cdr3_nt: TGTGCCAGCAGCTTCCAGAGACAGGAATCCTACGAGCAGTACTTC; cdr3_aa: CASSFQRQESYEQYF
j_call: TRBJ1-2; d_call: .; v_call: TRBV25-1; clone_size: few; cdr3_nt: TGTGCCAGCAGTGAATTCAGGAATCCTTCCTATGGCTACACCTTC; cdr3_aa: CASSEFRNPSYGYTF
j_call: TRBJ2-7; d_call: .; v_call: TRBV27; clone_size: .; cdr3_nt: TGTGCCAGCAGTCGCGACAACTCCTACGAGCAGTACTTC; cdr3_aa: CASSRDNSYEQYF